What follows are 12 T cell receptor beta chains derived from one specimen sequenced in a study of human T cells and chemical hapten exposure. The time point here: patch test 1, 2 weeks after DPC sensitization. The treatment here: therapeutic diphenylcyclopropenone sensitization with weekly scalp DPC. TCRdb passed the RACE reads through MiXCR, listing each CDR3 protein once. The repertoire holds about 380,000 distinct CDR3 sequences, with approximately 5% as singletons. Sequencing used whole blood, obtained in connection with sensitization to the hapten diphenylcyclopropenone (DPC). The receptors come from a woman aged 45-59 years with alopecia areata. Some clones in this sample may be carry-over from other donors' samples.

This clonotype has at least ten counts. The rearrangement links TRBV7-9 to TRBJ2-7; 8 bases map to TRBD1. CDR1 is SEHNR and CDR2 is FQNEAQ in the germline V gene (reference sequence). V dropped 5 bases and J dropped 5; count of bases not matched to a gene: 14. There are 16 residues in the CDR3. Written as DNA, the CDR3 is TGTGCCAGCAGCCCCGGAATCGGGACAGGAGTCCACGAGCAGTACTTC. This translates into CASSPGIGTGVHEQYF.

The sample holds a few counts of this clonotype. The chain recombines TRBV21-1 with TRBJ2-1; the table's D call TRBD2 went unverified against the DNA. TRBV21-1 is an annotated pseudogene. The length of the CDR3 is 18 residues. The CDR3: CASEFGLAGKSSYNEQFF. Here the CDR3 DNA reads TGTGCCAGCGAATTCGGACTAGCGGGAAAGAGCTCCTACAATGAGCAGTTCTTC.

This clonotype has ten or more counts. The rearrangement joins TRBV29-1 to TRBJ1-1, with D maybe TRBD1 (5 bases). Germline lookup yields CDR1 SQVTM and CDR2 ANQGSEA. The CDR3 contains 11 residues. V was shortened by 7 bases and J by 4 bases, with 10 bases between the two germline ends. The CDR3 bases are TGCAGCGCCAGCAGGGTCACTGAAGCTTTCTTT. The encoded protein is CSASRVTEAFF.

This clonotype was recorded at least ten times. The chain joins TRBV5-1 to TRBJ2-3, with D possibly being TRBD1 (6 bases). Trimming took 4 bases from V and 2 from J, leaving 14 bases between them. CDR1 SGHRS and CDR2 YFSETQ come from the germline V gene. This CDR3 has 15 amino acids. The CDR3 DNA reads TGCGCCAGCAGCCCCGACGGACAGCACACAGATACGCAGTATTTT. The encoded protein is CASSPDGQHTDTQYF. Supplemented by reference TRBV5-1 and TRBJ2-3, the full variable domain reads KAGVTQTPRYLIKTRGQQVTLSCSPISGHRSVSWYQQTPGQGLQFLFEYFSETQRNKGNFPGRFSGRQFSNSRSEMNVSTLELGDSALYLCASSPDGQHTDTQYFGPGTRLTVL.

This clonotype showed up just a few times. CDR3 DNA sequence: TGTGCCAGCAGCCCGTTGACAGGCTTACTTTCTGAAGCTTTCTTT. Its protein is CASSPLTGLLSEAFF. The chain employs TRBV5-5 and TRBJ1-1, with a weak D call TRBD1 (6 bases). V lost 4 bases and J lost 6, with 19 bases in between. CDR3 length: 15 amino acids. Germline V CDR1 and CDR2: SGHKS, YYEKEE (reference sequence).

In its sample, this clonotype was seen many times. The chain couples TRBV20-1 to TRBJ2-3, with D perhaps matching TRBD1 (9 bases). CDR1 and CDR2 from the germline V gene are DFQATT and SNEGSKA (reference sequence). This CDR3 contains 19 residues. Deletions cut 5 bases from V and 1 base from J, with 28 bases between. The CDR3 nucleotides are TGCAGTGCTCGCATTACCTCTGGCGGGAGGACAGGGGGCACAGATACGCAGTATTTT. As protein: CSARITSGGRTGGTDTQYF.

This clonotype was detected many times. V gene TRBV7-2 combines with J gene TRBJ2-1; 7 bases agree with TRBD2. The length of the CDR3 is 14 residues. The J segment lost 8 bases and the V segment lost 3 bases, leaving 7 bases of the junction unmatched. Germline V lookup: CDR1 SGHTA, CDR2 FQGNSA. The CDR3, as DNA: TGTGCCAGCAGCTTTGCGCGGGGGTTGGATGAGCAGTTCTTC. The encoded protein is CASSFARGLDEQFF. Full variable domain (remainder filled in from reference TRBV7-2 and TRBJ2-1): GAGVSQSPSNKVTEKGKDVELRCDPISGHTALYWYRQSLGQGLEFLIYFQGNSAPDKSGLPSDRFSAERTGGSVSTLTIQRTQQEDSAVYLCASSFARGLDEQFFGPGTRLTVL.

This clonotype appeared a few times. The chain links TRBV28 to TRBJ1-1, with D unresolved. Germline loops: CDR1 MDHEN, CDR2 SYDVKM. Deletions cut 5 bases from V and 4 bases from J, with 11 bases between. This CDR3 is 13 amino acids long. As DNA, the CDR3 is TGTGCCAGCAGTCGACTACAAGGCACTGAAGCTTTCTTT. Protein product: CASSRLQGTEAFF.

This clonotype was counted many times. V gene TRBV7-3 combines with J gene TRBJ2-2, with TRBD1 identical over 10 bases. Losses at the gene ends were 5 bases for V and 5 bases for J; bases not matched to a gene: 5. CDR1 and CDR2 (germline): SGHTA, FQGTGA. This CDR3 region has 15 residues. CDR3 nucleotide sequence: TGTGCCAGCAGCCCCGACAGGGGGCGAACCGGGGAGCTGTTTTTT. Residues: CASSPDRGRTGELFF. The whole variable domain, filled in from reference TRBV7-3 and TRBJ2-2, reads GAGVSQTPSNKVTEKGKYVELRCDPISGHTALYWYRQSLGQGPEFLIYFQGTGAADDSGLPNDRFFAVRPEGSVSTLKIQRTERGDSAVYLCASSPDRGRTGELFFGEGSRLTVL.

V and J are TRBV5-1 and TRBJ2-5; the match to TRBD2 covers 12 bases. CDR3 length: 15 residues. The germline V gene has CDR1 SGHRS and CDR2 YFSETQ. J lost 5 bases, V lost 0 bases, and 2 bases had no gene match. CDR3 nucleotide sequence: TGCGCCAGCAGCTTGGGGACTAGCGGGATGGAGACCCAGTACTTC. Its protein is CASSLGTSGMETQYF.

Only a few counts were recorded for this clonotype. The gene calls are TRBV27 and TRBJ2-5; the match to TRBD1 covers 10 bases. This CDR3 is built from 15 residues. Germline V gene sequence: CDR1 MNHEY, CDR2 SMNVEV (reference sequence). Trimming cost V 4 bases and J 6 bases; bases outside gene matches: 8. The CDR3, as DNA: TGTGCCAGCAGTTCTCCGGGACAGGGGAGAAAGACCCAGTACTTC. It is translated as CASSSPGQGRKTQYF.

At least ten counts were recorded for this clonotype. This sequence joins TRBV10-3 and TRBJ2-1; TRBD2 aligns across 10 bases. Germline loops: CDR1 ENHRY, CDR2 SYGVKD. The V gene end was trimmed by 3 bases and the J gene end by 7 bases; junction bases not matched to a gene: 3. This CDR3 comprises 14 residues. The CDR3 DNA reads as TGTGCCATCAGTGAAAGCGGGGGGGCGAATGAGCAGTTCTTC. Protein sequence: CAISESGGANEQFF.